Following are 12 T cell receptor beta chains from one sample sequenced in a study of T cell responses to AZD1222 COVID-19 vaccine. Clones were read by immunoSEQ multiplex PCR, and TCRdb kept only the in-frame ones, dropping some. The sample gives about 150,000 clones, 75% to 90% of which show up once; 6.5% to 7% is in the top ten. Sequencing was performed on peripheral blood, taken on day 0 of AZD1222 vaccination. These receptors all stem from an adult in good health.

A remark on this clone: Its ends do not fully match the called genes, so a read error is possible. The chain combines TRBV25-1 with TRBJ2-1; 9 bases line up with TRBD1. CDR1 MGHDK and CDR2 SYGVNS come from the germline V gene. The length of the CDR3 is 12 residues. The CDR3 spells CASSGGTGKGLF. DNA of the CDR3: TGTGCCAGCAGTGGGGGGACAGGGAAAGGGCTCTTC.

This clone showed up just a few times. Here the CDR3 reads CASSLSRQTEAFF. CDR3 nucleotide sequence: TGTGCCAGCAGTTTATCACGTCAGACTGAAGCTTTCTTT. The chain is built from TRBV27 and TRBJ1-1; D remains ambiguous. Germline lookup yields CDR1 MNHEY and CDR2 SMNVEV (reference sequence). The CDR3 has 13 amino acids. Trimming removed 0 bases from V and 5 bases from J, with 7 bases in between.

The CDR3 loop is CASSESTDTQYF. Here the CDR3 DNA reads TGTGCCAGCAGTGAAAGCACAGATACGCAGTATTTT. The chain carries TRBV2 and TRBJ2-3; D ambiguous. V was pared by 2 bases and J by 0 bases, with 0 bases between. The CDR3 is 12 amino acids. Germline CDR1 is SNHLY and CDR2 is FYNNEI.

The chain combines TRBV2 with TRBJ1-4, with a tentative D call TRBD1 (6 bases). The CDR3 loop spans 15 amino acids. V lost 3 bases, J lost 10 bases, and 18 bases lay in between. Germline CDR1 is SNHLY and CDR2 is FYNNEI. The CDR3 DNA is TGTGCCAGCAGTGATCAGAGGACAGTCCAAGGAAAACTGTTTTTT. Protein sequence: CASSDQRTVQGKLFF.

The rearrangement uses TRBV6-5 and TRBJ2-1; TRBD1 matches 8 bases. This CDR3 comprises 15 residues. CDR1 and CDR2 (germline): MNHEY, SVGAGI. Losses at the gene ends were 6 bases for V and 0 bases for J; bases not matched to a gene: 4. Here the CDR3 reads CASRRTGLSYNEQFF. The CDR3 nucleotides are TGTGCCAGCAGGAGGACAGGGCTCTCCTACAATGAGCAGTTCTTC.

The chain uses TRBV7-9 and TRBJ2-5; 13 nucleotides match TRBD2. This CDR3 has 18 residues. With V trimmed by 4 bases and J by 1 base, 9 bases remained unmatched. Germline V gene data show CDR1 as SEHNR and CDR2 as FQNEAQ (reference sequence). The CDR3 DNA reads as TGTGCCAGCAGCTCTCCACTAGCGGGGGGGCCGAGCCAAGAGACCCAGTACTTC. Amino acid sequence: CASSSPLAGGPSQETQYF.

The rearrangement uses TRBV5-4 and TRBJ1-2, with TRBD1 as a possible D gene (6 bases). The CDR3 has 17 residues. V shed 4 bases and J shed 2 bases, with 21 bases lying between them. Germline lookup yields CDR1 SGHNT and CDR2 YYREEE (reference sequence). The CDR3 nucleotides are TGTGCCAGCAGCCCAGATACCACAGGGAGTGGAAACTATGGCTACACCTTC. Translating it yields CASSPDTTGSGNYGYTF.

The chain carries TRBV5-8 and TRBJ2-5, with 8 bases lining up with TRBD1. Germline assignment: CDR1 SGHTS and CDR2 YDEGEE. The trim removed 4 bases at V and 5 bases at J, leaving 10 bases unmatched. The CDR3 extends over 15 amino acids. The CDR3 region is CASSRSTGAGETQYF. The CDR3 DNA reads TGTGCCAGCAGCCGTTCGACAGGGGCGGGGGAGACCCAGTACTTC.

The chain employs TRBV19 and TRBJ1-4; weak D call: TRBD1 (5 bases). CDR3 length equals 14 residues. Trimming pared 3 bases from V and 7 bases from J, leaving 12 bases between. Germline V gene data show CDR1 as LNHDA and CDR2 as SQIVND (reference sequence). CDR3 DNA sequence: TGTGCCAGTAGTATCCAGGGCCCTGGTGAAAAACTGTTTTTT. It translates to CASSIQGPGEKLFF.

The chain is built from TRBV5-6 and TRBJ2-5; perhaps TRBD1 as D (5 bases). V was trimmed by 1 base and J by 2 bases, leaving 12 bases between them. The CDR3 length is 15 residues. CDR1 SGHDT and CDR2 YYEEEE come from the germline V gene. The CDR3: CASSLYVGLQETQYF. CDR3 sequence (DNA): TGTGCCAGCAGCTTGTACGTGGGGCTACAAGAGACCCAGTACTTC.

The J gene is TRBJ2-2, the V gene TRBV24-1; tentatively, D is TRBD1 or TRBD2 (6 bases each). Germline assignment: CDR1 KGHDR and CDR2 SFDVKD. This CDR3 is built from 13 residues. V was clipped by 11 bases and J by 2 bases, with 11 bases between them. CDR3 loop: CASGTPNTGELFF. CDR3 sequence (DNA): TGTGCCAGCGGGACACCCAACACCGGGGAGCTGTTTTTT.

The CDR3 region is CASSLAGIGEKLFF. The CDR3 DNA follows: TGTGCCAGCAGCTTGGCAGGGATTGGAGAAAAACTGTTTTTT. V usage is TRBV5-6 and J usage is TRBJ1-4; D perhaps matches TRBD1 (5 bases). Germline V gives CDR1 SGHDT, CDR2 YYEEEE. V was shortened by 0 bases and J by 8 bases, with 11 bases between the two germline ends. This CDR3 is built from 14 residues.